This T cell receptor beta chain came from a study of cytomegalovirus exposure and HLA in healthy donors. Study-level findings and limits: In a later analysis, V- and J-gene trimming of beta chains associated with a DCLRE1C missense variant, replicated independently. Later analysis reportedly placed an Asian-associated ancestry cluster below the roughly 600-donor mean in N-insertions.

As to this clone: Its antigen remains unknown.

The germline V gene has CDR1 LNHNV and CDR2 YYDKDF (reference sequence). Trimming took 1 base from V and 0 from J, leaving 7 bases between them. CDR3 length: 15 residues. Use of 60 Vbeta and 13 Jbeta primers characterized the PCR. Only in-frame clones appear in the TCRdb table, and some are missing; sequencing was by immunoSEQ multiplex PCR. The table has around 120,000 clones, 75% to 85% seen once; the top ten hold roughly 2.6%. This sequence originates from a man in his forties or fifties in good health and CMV-seronegative. The rearrangement uses TRBV15 and TRBJ1-5; TRBD1 is a possible D gene (6 bases). Material for sequencing was PBMCs. In DNA, the CDR3 is TGTGCCACCAGCAGAGGGACAGATAGCAATCAGCCCCAGCATTTT. Translated: CATSRGTDSNQPQHF.